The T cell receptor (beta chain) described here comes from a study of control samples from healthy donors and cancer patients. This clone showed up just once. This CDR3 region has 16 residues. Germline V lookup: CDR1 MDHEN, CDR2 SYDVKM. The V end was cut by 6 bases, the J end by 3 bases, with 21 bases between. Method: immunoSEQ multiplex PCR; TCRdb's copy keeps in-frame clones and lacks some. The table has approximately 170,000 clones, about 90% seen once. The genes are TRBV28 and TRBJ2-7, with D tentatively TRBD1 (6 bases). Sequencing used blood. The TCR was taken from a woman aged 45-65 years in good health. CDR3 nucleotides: TGTGCCAGCAGCACTCCTTCCGGACAGCTAAACTACGAGCAGTACTTC. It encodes CASSTPSGQLNYEQYF.